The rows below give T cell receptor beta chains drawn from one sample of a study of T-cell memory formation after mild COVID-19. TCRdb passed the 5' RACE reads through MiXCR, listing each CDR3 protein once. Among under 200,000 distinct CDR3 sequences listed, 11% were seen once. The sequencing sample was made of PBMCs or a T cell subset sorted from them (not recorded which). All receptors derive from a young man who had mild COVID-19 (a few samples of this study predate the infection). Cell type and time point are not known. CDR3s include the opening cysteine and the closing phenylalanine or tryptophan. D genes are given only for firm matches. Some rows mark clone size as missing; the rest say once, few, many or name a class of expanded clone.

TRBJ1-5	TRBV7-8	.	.	TGTGCCAGCAGCCCCCGGACGAAGCCCCAGCATTTT	CASSPRTKPQHF
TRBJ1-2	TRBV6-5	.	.	TGTGCCAGCAGTTACGGGCGTGGCTATGGCTACACCTTC	CASSYGRGYGYTF
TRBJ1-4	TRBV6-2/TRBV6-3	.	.	TGTGCCAGCAGTGCCGGGCCGCGTGCAACTAATGAAAAACTGTTTTTT	CASSAGPRATNEKLFF
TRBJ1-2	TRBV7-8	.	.	TGTGCCAGCAGCTTAGCGTGGGGGAGTAACTATGGCTACACCTTC	CASSLAWGSNYGYTF
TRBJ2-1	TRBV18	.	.	TGTGCCAGCTCACCGCCAGGGCGTAATCCCGATGAGCAGTTCTTC	CASSPPGRNPDEQFF
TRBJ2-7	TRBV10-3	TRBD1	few	TGTGCCCACGGGACAGGGCCCTACGAGCAGTACTTC	CAHGTGPYEQYF
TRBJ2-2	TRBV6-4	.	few	TGTGCCAGCAGTGACCTACAGGGAACCGGGGAGCTGTTTTTT	CASSDLQGTGELFF
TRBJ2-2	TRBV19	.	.	TGTGCCAGTAGGTATCGGGGGGCGAAAACCGGGGAGCTGTTTTTT	CASRYRGAKTGELFF
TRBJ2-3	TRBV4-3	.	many	TGCGCCAGCAGCCAGGGGGCTAGCACAGATACGCAGTATTTT	CASSQGASTDTQYF
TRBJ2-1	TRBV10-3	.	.	TGTGCCATCAGGTCGTACAATGAGCAGTTCTTC	CAIRSYNEQFF
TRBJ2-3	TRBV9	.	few	TGTGCCAGCAGCCTACAAGATCCCCCGGATACGCAGTATTTT	CASSLQDPPDTQYF
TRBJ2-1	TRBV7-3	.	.	TGTGCCAGCAGCTTGGGACCCCACAATGAGCAGTTCTTC	CASSLGPHNEQFF
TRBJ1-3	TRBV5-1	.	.	TGCGCCAGCAGCTTGAGTACGGGTGACACCATATATTTT	CASSLSTGDTIYF
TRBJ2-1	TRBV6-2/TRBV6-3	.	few	TGTGCCAGCAGTTACAGGTCTGATGAGCAGTTCTTC	CASSYRSDEQFF
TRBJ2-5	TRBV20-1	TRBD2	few	TGCAGTGCTGCTCAGCGGGGGGGCGCGGAGACCCAGTACTTC	CSAAQRGGAETQYF
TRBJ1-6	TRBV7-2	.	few	TGTGCCAGCGGACTAGGACAGCCTAATTCACCCCTCCACTTT	CASGLGQPNSPLHF
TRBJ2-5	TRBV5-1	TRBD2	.	TGCGCCAGCAGTCAGACTAGCGGGGGGAGTGAGACCCAGTACTTC	CASSQTSGGSETQYF
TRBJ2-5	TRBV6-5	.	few	TGTGCCAGCAGTTACTCACCGGGATCAGAGACCCAGTACTTC	CASSYSPGSETQYF